This note documents a single T cell receptor beta chain sequence. The target antigen is unknown. These data are taken from a study of T cells in Graves' hyperthyroidism and ophthalmopathy. Study-wide context: Peripheral blood samples were taken at initial diagnosis, prior to any treatment.

General study points: The authors' 13 V-J model separated ophthalmopathy from stable hyperthyroidism. Most expanded thyroid clonotypes above 0.001 recurred in blood.

Trimming cost V 3 bases and J 1 base, with 18 bases left between them. Germline-derived CDR1 and CDR2 are MNHEY and SVGEGT. The CDR3 is 17 amino acids. For ophthalmopathy patients, the Clinical Activity Score was at least 3 and the NOSPECS grade at least 4; duration was under 3 months. TCR beta CDR3 sequences were amplified from RNA transcripts. The TCR CDR3 first-round RT-PCR relied on the HTBI primer set. In TCRdb, the multiplex PCR reads were re-called with MiXCR into one record per CDR3 protein. Among fewer than 250,000 distinct CDR3 sequences listed, about 24% were seen once. The sequenced sample was blood. This clonotype was sampled from a woman aged 40 to 50 with Graves' ophthalmopathy. The J gene is TRBJ1-1, the V gene TRBV6-2 or TRBV6-3, with a possible D match to TRBD1 (6 bases). The CDR3: CASSYSWGLPANTEAFF. The CDR3 bases are TGTGCCAGCAGTTATTCTTGGGGGCTCCCAGCGAACACTGAAGCTTTCTTT.